This TCR beta chain derives from a study of T cell responses to AZD1222 COVID-19 vaccine. The assay was immunoSEQ multiplex PCR, and TCRdb's table has in-frame clones only and misses some. This sample has 150,000 to 200,000 clones, with approximately 95% found just once. Only one count was recorded for this clone. Trimming removed 0 bases from V and 2 bases from J, with 9 bases in between. The CDR3 has 15 amino acids. The V gene's germline CDR1 is LNHDA and CDR2 SQIVND (reference sequence). The receptor comes from an adult in good health. The chain joins TRBV19 to TRBJ2-3; D uncertain. Sample: peripheral blood, taken on day 0 of AZD1222 vaccination. The CDR3 protein is CASSIDETNTDTQYF. DNA for the CDR3: TGTGCCAGTAGTATAGATGAAACCAACACAGATACGCAGTATTTT.